Following are 22 T cell receptor beta chains from one sample sequenced in a study of shared T cell receptors in the human thymus. The table came from immunoSEQ multiplex PCR; TCRdb's copy has only in-frame clones and leaves some out. The sample lists about 660,000 clones; 80% to 90% were seen once. The sample also formed part of further work on human thymus T cells.

Sequenced sample: thymocytes. These receptors were taken from a boy under three years old with a congenital heart defect.

V and J are TRBV7-3 and TRBJ1-1, with 8 bases identical to TRBD1. With V trimmed by 0 bases and J by 5 bases, 5 bases remained unmatched. Germline CDR1 SGHTA, CDR2 FQGTGA. The CDR3 is 15 residues long. In DNA, the CDR3 is TGTGCCAGCAGCTTAACAACAGGGGGGCGAACTGAAGCTTTCTTT. Its protein product is CASSLTTGGRTEAFF.

This clone was seen only once. The chain uses TRBV19 and TRBJ2-2; D possibly corresponds to TRBD2 (6 bases). Germline V gene sequence: CDR1 LNHDA, CDR2 SQIVND (reference sequence). The CDR3 contains 17 residues. V lost 3 bases and J 5 bases, leaving 19 bases between the germline ends. CDR3 sequence (DNA): TGTGCCAGTAGTATTGAGGCGGGTCGGGAGCTAACCGGGGAGCTGTTTTTT. Translated, it gives CASSIEAGRELTGELFF. The full variable domain, rest sourced from reference TRBV19 and TRBJ2-2, is DGGITQSPKYLFRKEGQNVTLSCEQNLNHDAMYWYRQDPGQGLRLIYYSQIVNDFQKGDIAEGYSVSREKKESFPLTVTSAQKNPTAFYLCASSIEAGRELTGELFFGEGSRLTVL.

The genes are TRBV2 and TRBJ1-3, with a possible D match to TRBD1 (5 bases). The CDR3 is made up of 15 amino acids. CDR1 SNHLY and CDR2 FYNNEI come from the germline V gene. V lost 6 bases, J lost 0 bases, and 12 bases lay in between. CDR3 in amino acids: CASRDDSISGNTIYF. CDR3 sequence (DNA): TGTGCCAGCAGAGATGACAGCATCTCTGGAAACACCATATATTTT.

J is TRBJ2-7 and V is TRBV7-9; D is undetermined. The CDR3 sequence is 16 residues long. V was shortened by 0 bases and J by 0 bases, with 12 bases between the two germline ends. Per the germline V gene, CDR1 is SEHNR and CDR2 is FQNEAQ (reference sequence). The CDR3 nucleotides read TGTGCCAGCAGCTTAGCTCATCCTTCAGACTCCTACGAGCAGTACTTC. This sequence encodes CASSLAHPSDSYEQYF.

The rearrangement uses TRBV27 and TRBJ2-1; possibly TRBD2 for D (6 bases). From germline, CDR1 is MNHEY and CDR2 SMNVEV (reference sequence). The CDR3 is made up of 15 amino acids. V dropped 4 bases and J dropped 8 bases, with 18 bases sitting between them. CDR3 amino acids: CASSSVDYHLDEQFF. The CDR3 region has the DNA TGTGCCAGCAGTTCAGTGGACTACCACTTGGATGAGCAGTTCTTC.

The rearrangement joins TRBV28 to TRBJ2-1; TRBD2 agrees at 7 bases. J gave up 1 base and V 6 bases, and 6 bases lay outside the gene matches. There are 15 residues in the CDR3. Germline V gene data show CDR1 as MDHEN and CDR2 as SYDVKM. The CDR3 nucleotides read TGTGCCAGCAGCTCTGGACTAGGTTCCTACAATGAGCAGTTCTTC. Translation: CASSSGLGSYNEQFF. The complete variable domain, with remaining parts taken from reference TRBV28 and TRBJ2-1, reads DVKVTQSSRYLVKRTGEKVFLECVQDMDHENMFWYRQDPGLGLRLIYFSYDVKMKEKGDIPEGYSVSREKKERFSLILESASTNQTSMYLCASSSGLGSYNEQFFGPGTRLTVL.

This clone has only a few counts. This chain links TRBV6-1 with TRBJ2-2; perhaps TRBD1 as D (5 bases). Germline CDR1 reads MNHNS; CDR2 reads SASEGT. The V end was cut by 6 bases, the J end by 5 bases, with 13 bases between. CDR3 length equals 14 residues. The DNA for the CDR3 is TGTGCCAGCAGAGTGGGGCGCGCAACCGGGGAGCTGTTTTTT. Protein: CASRVGRATGELFF.

J is TRBJ2-1 and V is TRBV4-1; 7 bases align to TRBD2. Trimming took 2 bases from V and 7 from J; bases not matched to a gene: 5. Germline assignment: CDR1 MGHRA and CDR2 YSYEKL. The CDR3 covers 14 residues. CDR3 residues: CASSQRGVGNEQFF. The DNA of the CDR3 is TGCGCCAGCAGCCAACGGGGGGTTGGGAATGAGCAGTTCTTC.

The CDR3 DNA reads as TGTGCCAGCTCCTTCACAGGGGGCTACTATGGCTACACCTTC. Its protein is CASSFTGGYYGYTF. The V gene is TRBV18, the J gene TRBJ1-2, with 9 bases that match TRBD1. The germline gives CDR1 KGHSH, CDR2 LQKENI. This CDR3 has 14 amino acids. The trim removed 6 bases at V and 3 bases at J, leaving 5 bases unmatched.

The chain employs TRBV14 and TRBJ2-1, with 14 nucleotides matching TRBD2. The CDR3 sequence is 14 residues long. The V and J ends lost 10 bases and 6 bases, in that order; junction bases with no gene match: 5. CDR1 SGHDN and CDR2 FVKESK come from the germline V gene. The CDR3 is CATVTSGRGNEQFF. DNA of the CDR3: TGTGCCACCGTGACTAGCGGGAGGGGCAATGAGCAGTTCTTC.

This clone has just a few counts. V and J are TRBV5-6 and TRBJ1-4; D gene ambiguous. CDR1 is SGHDT and CDR2 is YYEEEE in the germline V gene. Trimming stripped 0 bases from V and 14 bases from J, with 20 bases between. The CDR3 is 15 residues long. CDR3 nucleotide sequence: TGTGCCAGCAGCTTGGCCCCCAGCGGAGTGAACGGGCTGTTTTTT. As protein: CASSLAPSGVNGLFF.

The J gene is TRBJ1-2, the V gene TRBV4-3, with D unresolved. Trimming stripped 4 bases from V and 2 bases from J, with 8 bases between. The CDR3 is 13 residues long. The germline V gene has CDR1 LGHNA and CDR2 YSLEER. The CDR3, as DNA: TGCGCCAGCAGCCGCGAACCCAACTATGGCTACACCTTC. This translates into CASSREPNYGYTF.

The gene calls are TRBV6-1 and TRBJ2-7, with 9 bases aligning to TRBD1. From germline, CDR1 is MNHNS and CDR2 SASEGT. V lost 5 bases to trimming and J lost 5 bases; unmatched junction nucleotides: 4. The CDR3 loop spans 13 amino acids. The CDR3 DNA is TGTGCCAGCAGTCCCGGGACAGGGAACGAGCAGTACTTC. Translation gives CASSPGTGNEQYF.

J is TRBJ2-3 and V is TRBV7-3; unclear D gene. This CDR3 region has 14 residues. Per germline, CDR1 SGHTA and CDR2 FQGTGA. V shed 5 bases and J shed 1 base, with 10 bases lying between them. CDR3 amino acids: CASSPTLGTDTQYF. The CDR3 nucleotides are TGTGCCAGCAGCCCTACTTTAGGCACAGATACGCAGTATTTT.

The chain links TRBV5-5 to TRBJ2-5; 10 nucleotides line up with TRBD2. The CDR3 sequence is 18 residues long. Germline V gene sequence: CDR1 SGHKS, CDR2 YYEKEE (reference sequence). V lost 0 bases, J lost 1 base, and 9 bases stayed unmatched. CDR3 coding DNA: TGTGCCAGCAGCTTGGTTAGCCTAGCGGGAGCTCCCCAAGAGACCCAGTACTTC. This gives the protein CASSLVSLAGAPQETQYF.

This chain connects TRBV27 to TRBJ2-7; 12 nucleotides align to TRBD2. V lost 2 bases and J lost 0; bases outside the gene matches: 8. CDR1 and CDR2 from the germline V gene are MNHEY and SMNVEV (reference sequence). The CDR3 loop spans 18 amino acids. The CDR3 region is CASSLRLAGGPVSYEQYF. CDR3 coding DNA: TGTGCCAGCAGTTTAAGGCTAGCGGGGGGGCCGGTCTCCTACGAGCAGTACTTC.

The rearrangement links TRBV10-3 to TRBJ2-7, with 10 nucleotides matching TRBD1. Per germline, CDR1 ENHRY and CDR2 SYGVKD. CDR3 length: 13 amino acids. With 8 bases clipped from V and 1 base from J, the junction kept 2 bases outside the gene matches. CDR3 sequence: CAIRQGASYEQYF. CDR3 coding DNA: TGTGCCATCCGACAGGGGGCGTCCTACGAGCAGTACTTC.

The chain recombines TRBV7-8 with TRBJ1-4, with 7 bases fitting TRBD1. The CDR3 has 15 amino acids. J lost 8 bases, V lost 7 bases, and 13 bases had no gene match. Germline V lookup: CDR1 SGHVS, CDR2 FQNEAQ. CDR3 amino acids: CASTETTGVWEKLFF. CDR3 nucleotides: TGTGCCAGCACCGAAACTACAGGGGTTTGGGAAAAACTGTTTTTT.

The V gene is TRBV4-2, the J gene TRBJ2-2, with TRBD2 identical over 8 bases. This CDR3 is 16 amino acids long. Looked up from germline, CDR1 is LGHNA and CDR2 is YNFKEQ. V trimming: 0 bases; J trimming: 6 bases; junction bases outside the gene matches: 6. CDR3: CASSQDQGLVAGELFF. For the CDR3, the DNA is TGTGCCAGCAGCCAAGATCAGGGACTAGTGGCCGGGGAGCTGTTTTTT.

This rearrangement joins TRBV6-1 to TRBJ2-1; possibly TRBD2 for D (6 bases). The V gene lost 5 bases and the J gene lost 9 bases, with 14 bases spanning the gap. The CDR3 extends over 13 amino acids. Germline V CDR1 and CDR2: MNHNS, SASEGT. The CDR3, as DNA: TGTGCCAGCAGTAATGGCGGGGACGGTGAGCAGTTCTTC. Amino acid sequence: CASSNGGDGEQFF.

This sequence joins TRBV14 and TRBJ1-2; tentative D call: TRBD1 (5 bases). The germline gives CDR1 SGHDN, CDR2 FVKESK. Deletions cut 6 bases from V and 1 base from J, with 24 bases between. This CDR3 spans 18 amino acids. The CDR3 sequence is CASSRIKGPGRVNYGYTF. DNA for the CDR3: TGTGCCAGCAGTCGAATAAAGGGCCCAGGGAGGGTTAACTATGGCTACACCTTC.

This chain uses TRBV7-8 with TRBJ1-2, with 7 bases fitting TRBD1. The CDR3 has 15 amino acids. Germline loops: CDR1 SGHVS, CDR2 FQNEAQ. The J segment lost 6 bases and the V segment lost 5 bases, leaving 12 bases of the junction unmatched. The CDR3 coding sequence is TGTGCCAGCAGCCTCGCCATCACAGGGGTTCATGGCTACACCTTC. Its protein is CASSLAITGVHGYTF.